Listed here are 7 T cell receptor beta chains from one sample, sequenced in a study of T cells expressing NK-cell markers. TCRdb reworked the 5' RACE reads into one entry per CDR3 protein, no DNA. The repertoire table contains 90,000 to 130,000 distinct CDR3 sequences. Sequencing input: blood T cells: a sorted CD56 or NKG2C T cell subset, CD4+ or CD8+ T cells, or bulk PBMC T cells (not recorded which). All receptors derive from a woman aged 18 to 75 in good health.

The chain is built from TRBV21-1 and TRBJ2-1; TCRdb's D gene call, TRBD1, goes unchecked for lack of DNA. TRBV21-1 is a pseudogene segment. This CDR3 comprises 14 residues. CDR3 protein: CASRSGSQYNEQFF.

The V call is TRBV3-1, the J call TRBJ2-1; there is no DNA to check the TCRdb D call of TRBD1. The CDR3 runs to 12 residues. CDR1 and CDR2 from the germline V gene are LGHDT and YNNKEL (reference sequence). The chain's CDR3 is CASTRQGAHQFF.

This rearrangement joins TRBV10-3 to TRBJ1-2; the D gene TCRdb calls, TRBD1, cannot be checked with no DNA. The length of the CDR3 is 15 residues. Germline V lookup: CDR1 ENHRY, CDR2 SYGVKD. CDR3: CAISDFRDTNYGYTF.

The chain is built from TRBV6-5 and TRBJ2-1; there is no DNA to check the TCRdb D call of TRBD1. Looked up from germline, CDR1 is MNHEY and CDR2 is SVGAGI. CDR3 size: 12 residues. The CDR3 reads CASSYGGEEQVF.

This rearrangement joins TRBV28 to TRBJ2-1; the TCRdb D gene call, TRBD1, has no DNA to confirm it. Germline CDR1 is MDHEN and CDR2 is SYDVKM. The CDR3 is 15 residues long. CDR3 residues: CASSPPSRSYNEQFF.

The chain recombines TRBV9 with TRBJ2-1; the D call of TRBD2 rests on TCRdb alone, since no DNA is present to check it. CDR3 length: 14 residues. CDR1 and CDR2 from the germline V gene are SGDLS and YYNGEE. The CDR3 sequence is CASSVLAGGNEQFF. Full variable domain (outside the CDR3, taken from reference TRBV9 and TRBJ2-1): DSGVTQTPKHLITATGQRVTLRCSPRSGDLSVYWYQQSLDQGLQFLIQYYNGEERAKGNILERFSAQQFPDLHSELNLSSLELGDSALYFCASSVLAGGNEQFFGPGTRLTVL.

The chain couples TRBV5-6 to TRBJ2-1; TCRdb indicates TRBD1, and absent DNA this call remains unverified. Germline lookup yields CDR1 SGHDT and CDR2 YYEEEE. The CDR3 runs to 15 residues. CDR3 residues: CASSGPEAGVNEQFF.